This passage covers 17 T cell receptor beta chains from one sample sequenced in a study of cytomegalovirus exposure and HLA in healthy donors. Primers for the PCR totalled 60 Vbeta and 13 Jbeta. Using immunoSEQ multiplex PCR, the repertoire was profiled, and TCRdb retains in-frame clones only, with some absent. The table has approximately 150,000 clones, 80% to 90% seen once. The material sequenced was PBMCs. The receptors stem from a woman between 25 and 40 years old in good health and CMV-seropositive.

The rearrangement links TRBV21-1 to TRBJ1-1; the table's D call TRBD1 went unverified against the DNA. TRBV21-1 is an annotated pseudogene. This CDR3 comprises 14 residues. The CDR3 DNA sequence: TGTGCCAGCAGCTTAGGGGAAGGGGGAAATGAAGCTTTCTTT. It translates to CASSLGEGGNEAFF.

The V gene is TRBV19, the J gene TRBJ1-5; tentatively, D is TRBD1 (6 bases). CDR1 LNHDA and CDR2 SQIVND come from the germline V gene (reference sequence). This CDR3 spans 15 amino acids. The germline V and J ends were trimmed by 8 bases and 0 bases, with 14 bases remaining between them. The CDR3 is CASLPRDISNQPQHF. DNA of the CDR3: TGTGCCAGTCTACCCCGGGACATTAGCAATCAGCCCCAGCATTTT. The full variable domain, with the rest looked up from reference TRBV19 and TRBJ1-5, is DGGITQSPKYLFRKEGQNVTLSCEQNLNHDAMYWYRQDPGQGLRLIYYSQIVNDFQKGDIAEGYSVSREKKESFPLTVTSAQKNPTAFYLCASLPRDISNQPQHFGDGTRLSIL.

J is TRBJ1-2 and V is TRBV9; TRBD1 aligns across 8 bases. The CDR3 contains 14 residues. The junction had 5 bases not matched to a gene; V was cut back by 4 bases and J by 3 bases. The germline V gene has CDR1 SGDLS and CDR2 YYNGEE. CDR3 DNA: TGTGCCAGCAGCCCACAGGGGGAATACTATGGCTACACCTTC. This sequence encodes CASSPQGEYYGYTF.

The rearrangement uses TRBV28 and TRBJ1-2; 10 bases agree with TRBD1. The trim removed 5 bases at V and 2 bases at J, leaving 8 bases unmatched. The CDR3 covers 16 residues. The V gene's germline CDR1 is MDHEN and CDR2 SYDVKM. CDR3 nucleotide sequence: TGTGCCAGCAGTAGACCGGGACAGGGGTGGAACTATGGCTACACCTTC. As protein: CASSRPGQGWNYGYTF.

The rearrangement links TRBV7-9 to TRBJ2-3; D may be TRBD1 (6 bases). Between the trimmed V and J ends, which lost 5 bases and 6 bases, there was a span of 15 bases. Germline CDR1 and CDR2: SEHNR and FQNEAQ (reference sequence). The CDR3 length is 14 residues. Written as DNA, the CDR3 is TGTGCCAGCAGCCTTATCAGGGGTAGGGATACGCAGTATTTT. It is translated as CASSLIRGRDTQYF.

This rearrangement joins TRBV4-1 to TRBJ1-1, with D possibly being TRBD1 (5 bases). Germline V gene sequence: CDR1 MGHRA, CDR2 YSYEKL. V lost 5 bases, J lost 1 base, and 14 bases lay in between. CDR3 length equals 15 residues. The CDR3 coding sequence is TGCGCCAGCAGCTTCAGGACCGGGGGGAACACTGAAGCTTTCTTT. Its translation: CASSFRTGGNTEAFF.

CDR3 nucleotide sequence: TGTGCCAGTAGTTTATACCACAGGGGTTGGGCCTACGAGCAGTACTTC. Its protein product is CASSLYHRGWAYEQYF. This chain uses TRBV19 with TRBJ2-7, with TRBD1 matching over 7 bases. CDR3 length: 16 residues. The ends lost 5 bases at V and 2 bases at J; junction bases unmatched: 12. The germline gives CDR1 LNHDA, CDR2 SQIVND (reference sequence).

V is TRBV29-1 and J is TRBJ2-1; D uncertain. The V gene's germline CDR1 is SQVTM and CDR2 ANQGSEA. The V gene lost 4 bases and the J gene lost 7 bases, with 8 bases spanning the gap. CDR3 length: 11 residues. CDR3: CSVVPANEQFF. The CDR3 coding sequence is TGCAGCGTTGTGCCAGCGAATGAGCAGTTCTTC.

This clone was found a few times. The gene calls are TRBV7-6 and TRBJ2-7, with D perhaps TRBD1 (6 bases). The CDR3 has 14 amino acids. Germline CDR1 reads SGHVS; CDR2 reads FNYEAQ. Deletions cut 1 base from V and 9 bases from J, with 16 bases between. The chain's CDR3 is CASSLGPGAAGQYF. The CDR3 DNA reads TGTGCCAGCAGCTTAGGGCCAGGGGCCGCGGGGCAGTACTTC.

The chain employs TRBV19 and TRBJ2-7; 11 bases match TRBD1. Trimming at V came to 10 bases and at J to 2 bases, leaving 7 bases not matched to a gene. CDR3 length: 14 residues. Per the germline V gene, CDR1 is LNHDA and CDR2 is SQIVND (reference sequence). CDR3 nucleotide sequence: TGTGCCACCGCCTGGGGACAGGGGGCCTACGAGCAGTACTTC. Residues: CATAWGQGAYEQYF.

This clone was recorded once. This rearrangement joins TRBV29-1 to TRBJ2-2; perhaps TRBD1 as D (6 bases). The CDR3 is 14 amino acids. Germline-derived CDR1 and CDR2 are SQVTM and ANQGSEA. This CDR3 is CNVGTRLDTGELFF. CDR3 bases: TGCAACGTCGGGACACGGTTAGACACCGGGGAGCTGTTTTTT.

The CDR3 region has the DNA TGTGCCAGTAGTATAGATATATCCAGGTACGAGCAGTACTTC. This codes for CASSIDISRYEQYF. The chain joins TRBV19 to TRBJ2-7; D gene uncertain. Germline-derived CDR1 and CDR2 are LNHDA and SQIVND (reference sequence). The V gene lost 0 bases and the J gene lost 4 bases, with 10 bases spanning the gap. This CDR3 comprises 14 residues. The complete variable domain, with remaining parts taken from reference TRBV19 and TRBJ2-7, reads DGGITQSPKYLFRKEGQNVTLSCEQNLNHDAMYWYRQDPGQGLRLIYYSQIVNDFQKGDIAEGYSVSREKKESFPLTVTSAQKNPTAFYLCASSIDISRYEQYFGPGTRLTVT.

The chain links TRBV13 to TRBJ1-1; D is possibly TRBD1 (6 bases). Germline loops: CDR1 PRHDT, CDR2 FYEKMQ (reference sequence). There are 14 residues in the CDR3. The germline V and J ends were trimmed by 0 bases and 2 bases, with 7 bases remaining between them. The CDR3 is CASSLGQGNTEAFF. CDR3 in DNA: TGTGCCAGCAGCTTAGGACAGGGTAACACTGAAGCTTTCTTT.

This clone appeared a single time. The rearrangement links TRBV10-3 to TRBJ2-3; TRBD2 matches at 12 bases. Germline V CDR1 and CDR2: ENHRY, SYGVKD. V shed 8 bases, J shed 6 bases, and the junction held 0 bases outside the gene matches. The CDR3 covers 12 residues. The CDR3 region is CAIGTSGDTQYF. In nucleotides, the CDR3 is TGTGCCATCGGGACTAGCGGGGATACGCAGTATTTT.

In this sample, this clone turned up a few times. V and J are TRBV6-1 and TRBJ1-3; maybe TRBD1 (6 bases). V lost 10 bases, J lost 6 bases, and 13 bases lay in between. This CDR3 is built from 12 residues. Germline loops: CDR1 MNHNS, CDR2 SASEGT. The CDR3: CAISSGVNTIYF. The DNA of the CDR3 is TGTGCCATCTCTTCAGGGGTAAACACCATATATTTT.

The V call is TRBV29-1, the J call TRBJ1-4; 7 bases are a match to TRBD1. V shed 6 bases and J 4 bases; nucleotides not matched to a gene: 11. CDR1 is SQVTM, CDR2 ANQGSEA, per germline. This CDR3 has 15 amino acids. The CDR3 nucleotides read TGCAGCGTCCGTCGTACAGGGGAGCTTAATGAAAAACTGTTTTTT. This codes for CSVRRTGELNEKLFF.

The CDR3 region has the DNA TGTGCCAGCTCTCTGGGACTAGCGGAAGAGACCCAGTACTTC. Protein product: CASSLGLAEETQYF. The chain carries TRBV18 and TRBJ2-5, with 11 bases fitting TRBD2. CDR1 and CDR2 from the germline V gene are KGHSH and LQKENI. Trimming took 6 bases from V and 3 from J; bases not matched to a gene: 3. The CDR3 length is 14 residues.